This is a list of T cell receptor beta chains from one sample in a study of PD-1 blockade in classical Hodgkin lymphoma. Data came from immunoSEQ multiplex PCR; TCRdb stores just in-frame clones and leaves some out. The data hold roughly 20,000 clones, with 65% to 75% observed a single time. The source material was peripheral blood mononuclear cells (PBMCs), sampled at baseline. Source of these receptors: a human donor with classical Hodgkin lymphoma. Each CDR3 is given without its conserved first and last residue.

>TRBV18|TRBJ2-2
ASSPGQGANTGELF
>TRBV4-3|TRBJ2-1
ASSQDSGGASNEQF
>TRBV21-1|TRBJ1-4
ASKSPQNRSANEKLF
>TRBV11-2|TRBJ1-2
ASSLGRGLDYGYT
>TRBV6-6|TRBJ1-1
ASSLGRGEAF
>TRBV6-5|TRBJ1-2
ASSPEGARGYT
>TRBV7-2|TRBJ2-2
ASSFSGTDNTGELF
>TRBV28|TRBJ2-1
ASSPPGPRKF
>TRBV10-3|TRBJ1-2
AISESKDSGGYT
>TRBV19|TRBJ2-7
ASSIASGSYEQY
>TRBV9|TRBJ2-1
ASSVRAGGYGEQF
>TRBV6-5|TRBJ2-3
ASSYGPGRTQY
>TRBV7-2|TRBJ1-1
ASSLVQGWGTEAF
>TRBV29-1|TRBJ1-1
SGTKGTTEAF
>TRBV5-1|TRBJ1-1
ASSFSRLNTEAF
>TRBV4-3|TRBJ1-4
ASSRAGQGGSNEKLF
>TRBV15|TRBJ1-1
ATSRGKTEAF
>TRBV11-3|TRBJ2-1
ASSLQGLAGRYNEQF
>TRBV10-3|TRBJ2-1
AITGAGGRYNEQF
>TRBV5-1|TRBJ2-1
ASSLLSFDEQF
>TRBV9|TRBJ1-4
ASSEWGATNEKLF
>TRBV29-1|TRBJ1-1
SVVLRGGTEAF
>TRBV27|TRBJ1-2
ASSPSAANGYT
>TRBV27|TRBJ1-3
ASSSGGGPGNTIY
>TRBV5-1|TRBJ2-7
ASSFYRESYEQY
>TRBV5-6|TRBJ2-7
ASSLNPTGAYEQY
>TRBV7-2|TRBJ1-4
ASSYTGFNEKLF
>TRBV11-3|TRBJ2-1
ASSLSSGPYNEQF
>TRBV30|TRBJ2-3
AWSTGGGSDTQY
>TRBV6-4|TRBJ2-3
ASSEDPTSTQY
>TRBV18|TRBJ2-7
ASSSGVSGYEQY
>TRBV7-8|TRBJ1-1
ASSLGSSGSTEAF